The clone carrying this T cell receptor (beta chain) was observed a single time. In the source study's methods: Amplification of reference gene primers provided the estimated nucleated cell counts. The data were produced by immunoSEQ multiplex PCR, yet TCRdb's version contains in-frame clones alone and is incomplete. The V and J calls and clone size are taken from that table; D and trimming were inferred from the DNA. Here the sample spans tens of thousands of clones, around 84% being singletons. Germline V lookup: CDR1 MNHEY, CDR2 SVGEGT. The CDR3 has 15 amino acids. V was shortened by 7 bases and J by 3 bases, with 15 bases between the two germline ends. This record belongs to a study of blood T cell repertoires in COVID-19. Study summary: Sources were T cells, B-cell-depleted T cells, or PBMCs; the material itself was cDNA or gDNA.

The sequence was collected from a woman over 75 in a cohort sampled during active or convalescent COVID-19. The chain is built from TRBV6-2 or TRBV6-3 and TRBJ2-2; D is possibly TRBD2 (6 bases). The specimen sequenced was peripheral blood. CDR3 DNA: TGTGCCAGCACCCCCCGGGAGAGGTACACCGGGGAGCTGTTTTTT. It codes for CASTPRERYTGELFF.